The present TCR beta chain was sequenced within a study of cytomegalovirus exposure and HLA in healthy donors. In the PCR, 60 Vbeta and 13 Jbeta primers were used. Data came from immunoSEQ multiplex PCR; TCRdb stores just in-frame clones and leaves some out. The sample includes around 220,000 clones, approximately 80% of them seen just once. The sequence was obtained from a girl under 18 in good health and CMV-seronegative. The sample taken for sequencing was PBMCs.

The CDR3 here is CASSESGGVGRPETQYF. CDR3 nucleotide sequence: TGTGCCAGCAGCGAAAGCGGGGGGGTGGGTCGGCCAGAGACCCAGTACTTC. V gene TRBV9 combines with J gene TRBJ2-5; 10 nucleotides align to TRBD2. Germline CDR1 is SGDLS and CDR2 is YYNGEE. V shed 3 bases, J shed 4 bases, and the junction held 12 bases outside the gene matches. This CDR3 contains 17 residues.